Presented here are 28 T cell receptor beta chains from one specimen sequenced in a study of CD8+ T cells in alopecia areata. The pooled cutaneous lymph node cells were sorted using several markers (CD4, CD8alpha, NKG2D, NKG2ACE and others). Extraction and reverse transcription of RNA yielded cDNA as the sequencing template. TCRdb's copy holds only in-frame clones and misses some; the assay was immunoSEQ multiplex PCR. Observed in the sample are roughly 260,000 clones, none of them singletons. The sequencing input was CD4+ T cells sorted from a lymph node. All receptors derive from a C3H/HeJ mouse with alopecia areata. MHC haplotype of the mouse line: H2-k.

This clone has a handful of counts. The gene names here belong to mouse. The missing CDR3 end, 4 residues past where the read stops, is filled in from the germline J gene. The gene calls are TRBV5 and TRBJ2-3, with 11 bases that match TRBD2. The CDR3 spans 15 residues. Unmatched junction bases numbered 1, after V lost 3 bases and J lost 2 bases. Per the germline V gene, CDR1 is LGHNA and CDR2 is YNLKQL (reference sequence). CDR3 amino acids: CASSQGLGVAETLYF. CDR3 bases read: TGTGCCAGCAGCCAGGGACTGGGGGTTGCAGAA.

This clone was detected many times. A much bigger clone sits one base away, suggesting this may be a read error. Gene names are mouse gene names. The CDR3 end lies 3 residues beyond the end of the read and is filled in from the germline J gene. The chain couples TRBV13-1 to TRBJ1-6; tentatively, D is TRBD1 (5 bases). TRBJ1-6 is recorded as an ORF, its role being uncertain. CDR3 length: 13 residues. Trimming took off 5 bases at V and 4 bases at J, with 7 bases between the two ends. CDR1 NSHNY and CDR2 SYGAGN come from the germline V gene. The CDR3 spells CASRDKYNSPLYF. Partial CDR3 DNA: TGTGCCAGCAGGGACAAATATAATTCGCCC.

This clone was seen a few times. The gene symbols are mouse symbols. The read ends 3 residues early relative to the CDR3; the germline J gene fills the gap. The gene calls are TRBV1 and TRBJ1-6; 8 bases fit TRBD1. TRBJ1-6 carries the ORF label, with uncertain function. The CDR3 extends over 14 amino acids. The germline gives CDR1 NSQYPW, CDR2 LRSPGD (reference sequence). The ends lost 4 bases at V and 5 bases at J; junction bases unmatched: 1. The sequenced CDR3 bases are TGCACCTGCAGTGGGACAGGGAATAATTCGCCC. As protein: CTCSGTGNNSP. The full-length CDR3 reads as CTCSGTGNNSPLYF.

This clone was seen more than once but under ten times. Mouse germline and gene names are used. The sequenced part of the CDR3 DNA is TGCACCTGCAGTGCTTCGGGGGGGCGAGGGGCT. Translation gives CTCSASGGRGA. The whole CDR3 sequence reads CTCSASGGRGAEQFF. V gene TRBV1 combines with J gene TRBJ2-1; 8 bases fit TRBD2. Read coverage stops 4 residues before the CDR3 terminus; the germline J gene supplies the remainder. Germline-derived CDR1 and CDR2 are NSQYPW and LRSPGD (reference sequence). The CDR3 runs to 15 residues.

With regard to this clone: Gene and germline names: mouse. The sequenced part of the CDR3 DNA is TGCACCTGCAGTCCCGGGACTGGGGGGGCGGCCACCGGG. It specifies CTCSPGTGGAATG. In full, the CDR3 is CTCSPGTGGAATGQLYF. J is TRBJ2-2 and V is TRBV1; 14 bases agree with TRBD2. The CDR3 goes on 4 residues after the read ends, and that part is filled in from the germline J gene. V shed 5 bases and J 4 bases; nucleotides not matched to a gene: 6. Germline V lookup: CDR1 NSQYPW, CDR2 LRSPGD (reference sequence). The CDR3 runs to 17 residues.

This clone has more than one count but fewer than ten. Gene names refer to mouse genes. The read ends 3 residues early relative to the CDR3; the germline J gene fills the gap. The chain employs TRBV13-1 and TRBJ1-6; 10 bases are shared with TRBD1. TRBJ1-6 is sorted into the ORF group, with uncertain function. After removal of 3 bases from V and 7 bases from J, the junction contained 4 bases not matched to a gene. In germline, CDR1 is NSHNY, CDR2 SYGAGN. The CDR3 length is 15 residues. Partial CDR3 DNA: TGTGCCAGCAGTGCCCGGGACAGGGGAAATTCGCCC. Its protein product is CASSARDRGNSP. The full CDR3 is CASSARDRGNSPLYF.

About this clone itself: Gene names and germline match the mouse. The CDR3 end lies 4 residues beyond the end of the read and is filled in from the germline J gene. The V call is TRBV13-2, the J call TRBJ2-2; 7 nucleotides align to TRBD1. Germline-derived CDR1 and CDR2 are NNHNN and SYGAGS (reference sequence). V gave up 7 bases and J gave up 2 bases; unmatched junction bases: 5. The CDR3 has 14 residues. The CDR3 region is CASHDRANTGQLYF. CDR3 DNA (partial): TGTGCCAGCCACGACAGGGCGAACACCGGG.

This clone has only a few counts. Mouse gene names apply. The CDR3 goes on 4 residues after the read ends, and that part is filled in from the germline J gene. This chain connects TRBV31 to TRBJ2-1, with TRBD2 matching 7 bases. V lost 0 bases and J lost 6; bases outside the gene matches: 8. Germline V gives CDR1 GKSSPN, CDR2 SITVG. The CDR3 length is 15 residues. The CDR3 protein is CAWSLKAGGFAEQFF. The CDR3 bases that were read are TGTGCCTGGAGTCTAAAGGCTGGGGGATTTGCT.

About this clone itself: Gene names refer to mouse genes. The identical CDR3 is also encoded by other nucleotide sequences in the sample. CDR3 amino acids: CASSESGGYAEQFF. The CDR3 bases that were read are TGTGCCAGCAGTGAGTCTGGGGGCTATGCT. The V call is TRBV13-1, the J call TRBJ2-1, with TRBD2 identical over 7 bases. The read stops 4 residues short of the end of the CDR3; the missing end is completed from the germline J gene. Germline V gene data show CDR1 as NSHNY and CDR2 as SYGAGN. The V segment lost 2 bases and the J segment 3 bases; nucleotides outside the gene matches: 2. This CDR3 has 14 amino acids.

This clone was counted between two and nine times. The gene names given are mouse names. The CDR3 is cut off 4 residues early in the read; its end comes from the germline J gene. V and J are TRBV5 and TRBJ2-1, with 10 bases matching TRBD1. After removal of 3 bases from V and 3 bases from J, the junction contained 2 bases not matched to a gene. CDR3 length: 15 residues. The germline CDR1 and CDR2 sequences are LGHNA and YNLKQL (reference sequence). The CDR3 sequence is CASSHGTGVYAEQFF. CDR3 DNA, as far as it was read: TGTGCCAGCAGCCACGGGACAGGGGTCTATGCT.

This clone was picked up a small number of times. Germline and genes: mouse. The observed sequence ends 4 residues before the CDR3 terminus, with the missing tail filled in from the germline J gene. The chain recombines TRBV13-1 with TRBJ1-2, with 7 nucleotides matching TRBD1. CDR3 length: 13 residues. CDR1 and CDR2 from the germline V gene are NSHNY and SYGAGN. The V gene end was trimmed by 5 bases and the J gene end by 4 bases; junction bases not matched to a gene: 5. The DNA read from the CDR3 is TGTGCCAGCAGGGAGGGGGCAGGCTCC. Amino acid sequence: CASREGAGS. Given in full, the CDR3 is CASREGAGSDYTF.

This clone turned up a few times. Gene names and germline match the mouse. The CDR3 end is not reached by the read, which stops 4 residues before it; the germline J gene fills it in. The chain combines TRBV31 with TRBJ2-7, with a tentative D call TRBD1 (5 bases). The CDR3 spans 12 residues. CDR1 and CDR2 (germline): GKSSPN, SITVG. The CDR3 bases that were read are TGTGCCTGGAGTCTAGACAGATAT. This sequence encodes CAWSLDRY. The complete CDR3 protein is CAWSLDRYEQYF.

In regard to this clone: A much larger clone lies a single base off, so this may be a read error. Each gene name is a mouse one. The observed sequence ends 4 residues before the CDR3 terminus, with the missing tail filled in from the germline J gene. The chain carries TRBV13-1 and TRBJ1-1; tentative D call: TRBD1 (5 bases). CDR3 size: 13 residues. The V end was cut by 2 bases, the J end by 3 bases, with 8 bases between. The V gene's germline CDR1 is NSHNY and CDR2 SYGAGN. The sequenced part of the CDR3 DNA is TGTGCCAGCAGTGAGAGGGGTGACACA. Protein: CASSERGDT. The whole CDR3 protein reads CASSERGDTEVFF.

Note on this clone: Gene labels here are mouse ones. From the germline J gene comes the end of the CDR3, since the read stops 4 residues before it. V is TRBV13-2 and J is TRBJ1-1; D ambiguous. The CDR3 runs 13 residues. The germline V and J ends were trimmed by 2 bases and 0 bases, with 5 bases remaining between them. Germline V gene lookup returns CDR1 NNHNN and CDR2 SYGAGS (reference sequence). CDR3 sequence reads: CASGEQSNTEVFF. The DNA read from the CDR3 is TGTGCCAGCGGTGAACAATCAAACACA.

Of note for this clone: Genes here carry mouse names. The read gets to within 4 residues of the CDR3 end, and the germline J gene fills in the rest. This sample also contains other DNA sequences that code for the same CDR3. V usage is TRBV5 and J usage is TRBJ2-7; 9 nucleotides match TRBD2. Looked up from germline, CDR1 is LGHNA and CDR2 is YNLKQL (reference sequence). The CDR3 extends over 15 amino acids. Trimming cost V 0 bases and J 2 bases; bases outside gene matches: 2. Here the CDR3 reads CASSQDWGGTYEQYF. The DNA read from the CDR3 is TGTGCCAGCAGCCAAGACTGGGGGGGGACCTAT.

For this clone: Gene names refer to mouse genes. The read halts 4 residues ahead of the CDR3 end, with the missing end drawn from the germline J gene. The chain links TRBV13-3 to TRBJ2-1, with TRBD2 matching over 10 bases. The germline gives CDR1 NNHDY, CDR2 SYVADS. V lost 0 bases, J lost 2 bases, and 2 bases stayed unmatched. This CDR3 spans 16 amino acids. CDR3 region: CASSDGTGGYYAEQFF. The CDR3 DNA, read in part, is TGTGCCAGCAGTGATGGGACTGGGGGTTACTATGCT.

To note about this clone: Germline and genes: mouse. Coverage ceases 4 residues before the CDR3 finishes, and the germline J gene fills in the end. The chain links TRBV1 to TRBJ2-1, with 7 nucleotides matching TRBD2. V trimming: 6 bases; J trimming: 3 bases; junction bases outside the gene matches: 5. The CDR3 consists of 14 residues. CDR1 is NSQYPW, CDR2 LRSPGD, per germline (reference sequence). Here the CDR3 reads CTCRETGLYAEQFF. The DNA read from the CDR3 is TGCACCTGCAGGGAGACTGGGCTCTATGCT. Supplemented by reference TRBV1 and TRBJ2-1, the full variable domain reads VTLLEQNPRWRLVPRGQAVNLRCILKNSQYPWMSWYQQDLQKQLQWLFTLRSPGDKEVKSLPGADYLATRVTDTELRLQVANMSQGRTLYCTCRETGLYAEQFFGPGTRLTVL.

This clone was recorded a few times. Gene names are mouse gene names. The read ends 4 residues shy of where the CDR3 ends; the end is completed using the germline J gene. The gene calls are TRBV1 and TRBJ2-3; unclear D gene. V was trimmed by 1 base and J by 0 bases, leaving 8 bases between them. Germline V gene data show CDR1 as NSQYPW and CDR2 as LRSPGD (reference sequence). This CDR3 has 15 residues. The part of the CDR3 DNA that was read is TGCACCTGCAGTGCAGCCAGAATTAGTGCAGAA. This sequence encodes CTCSAARISAE. The full CDR3 protein is CTCSAARISAETLYF.

Only a few counts were recorded for this clone. Here the gene names and germline are mouse. The CDR3 end is not reached by the read, which stops 4 residues before it; the germline J gene fills it in. The genes are TRBV13-3 and TRBJ2-2; TRBD1 matches at 8 bases. In germline, CDR1 is NNHDY, CDR2 SYVADS. The V segment lost 6 bases and the J segment 0 bases; nucleotides outside the gene matches: 4. This CDR3 is 15 amino acids long. The sequenced part of the CDR3 DNA is TGTGCCAGCACCGGACAGGGTGCAAACACCGGG. Translating it yields CASTGQGANTG. The whole CDR3 sequence is CASTGQGANTGQLYF.

A word on this clone: Germline and genes here are mouse. CDR3 residues: CASSFWQGRDTEVFF. The sequenced part of the CDR3 DNA is TGTGCCAGCAGTTTCTGGCAGGGGAGGGACACA. The J gene is TRBJ1-1, the V gene TRBV14, with D perhaps matching TRBD1 (6 bases). Read data end 4 residues before the CDR3 end; the end is taken from the germline J gene. CDR3 length: 15 amino acids. Germline V lookup: CDR1 SGHDT, CDR2 FRDEAV. Trimming left V 0 bases short and J 3 bases short, with 12 bases between.

Concerning this clone: Genes here carry mouse names. The read ends 3 residues shy of where the CDR3 ends; the end is completed using the germline J gene. This sequence joins TRBV13-3 and TRBJ1-6, with 7 bases matching TRBD1. Being an ORF, TRBJ1-6 has a function that is uncertain. The CDR3 consists of 13 residues. From germline, CDR1 is NNHDY and CDR2 SYVADS. V shed 9 bases, J shed 7 bases, and the junction held 7 bases outside the gene matches. The DNA read from the CDR3 is TGTGCCACCAGGGGACAGCGGAATTCGCCC. It is translated as CATRGQRNSP. The complete CDR3 sequence is CATRGQRNSPLYF.

For this clone: The genes and germline here are from mouse. The read comes to an end 3 residues before the CDR3 does, leaving the germline J gene to fill in the end. This sequence joins TRBV5 and TRBJ1-6; D might be TRBD1 (5 bases). TRBJ1-6 counts as an open reading frame of uncertain function. Germline V gene data show CDR1 as LGHNA and CDR2 as YNLKQL (reference sequence). Deletions cut 0 bases from V and 4 bases from J, with 7 bases between. CDR3 length: 15 residues. CDR3 protein: CASSQDRQYNSPLYF. The covered CDR3 bases are TGTGCCAGCAGCCAAGATCGACAGTATAATTCGCCC.

This clone has more than one count but fewer than ten. All gene names here are mouse names. Sequencing ends 3 residues short of the CDR3 end; the germline J gene provides the rest. The rearrangement links TRBV29 to TRBJ1-6; TRBD1 aligns across 7 bases. TRBJ1-6 is designated an ORF whose function remains uncertain. The CDR3 runs to 14 residues. The ends lost 3 bases at V and 7 bases at J; junction bases unmatched: 3. CDR1 is MSHET and CDR2 is SYDVDS in the germline V gene. The part of the CDR3 DNA that was read is TGTGCTAGCAGTTTGAGGGGGCTGAATTCGCCC. Translation gives CASSLRGLNSP. In full, the CDR3 is CASSLRGLNSPLYF.

There are a few counts of this clone. Gene names are the mouse ones. The missing CDR3 end, 4 residues past where the read stops, is filled in from the germline J gene. V gene TRBV13-1 combines with J gene TRBJ2-1, with 10 bases that match TRBD2. V gave up 3 bases and J gave up 3 bases; unmatched junction bases: 3. The CDR3 has 15 amino acids. Per germline, CDR1 NSHNY and CDR2 SYGAGN. The part of the CDR3 DNA that was read is TGTGCCAGCAGTGCGCTGGGGGGGCTCTATGCT. Amino acid sequence: CASSALGGLYA. The CDR3, in full, reads CASSALGGLYAEQFF.

Of note for this clone: Sequence at one end of the junction differs from germline and may be a read error. Gene names are mouse gene names. The read ends 4 residues shy of where the CDR3 ends; the end is completed using the germline J gene. V gene TRBV13-1 combines with J gene TRBJ2-5; no clear D. From germline, CDR1 is NSHNY and CDR2 SYGAGN. CDR3 length: 12 residues. CDR3 DNA (partial): TGTGCCAGCGGTGATGAGGGAGAC. It specifies CASGDEGD. The entire CDR3 sequence reads CASGDEGDTQYF.

This clone showed up just a few times. Here the gene names and germline are mouse. The DNA ends 4 residues before the CDR3 does, and the rest of the CDR3 is filled in from the germline J gene. This chain uses TRBV1 with TRBJ2-5; TRBD2 aligns across 14 bases. The CDR3 has 16 residues. Germline CDR1 NSQYPW, CDR2 LRSPGD (reference sequence). Trimming removed 4 bases from V and 2 bases from J; junction bases left unmatched: 2. CDR3 sequence reads: CTCSVGLGGRQDTQYF. CDR3 DNA, as far as it was read: TGCACCTGCAGTGTGGGACTGGGGGGGCGCCAAGAC.

About this clone: Germline and genes: mouse. The read ends 4 residues shy of where the CDR3 ends; the end is completed using the germline J gene. The chain carries TRBV1 and TRBJ1-1, with D possibly being TRBD1 (6 bases). The germline CDR1 and CDR2 sequences are NSQYPW and LRSPGD (reference sequence). The CDR3 covers 12 residues. CDR3 DNA, as far as it was read: TGCACCTGCAGTGCAAAGACAGGA. Translation gives CTCSAKTG. The full CDR3 reads CTCSAKTGEVFF.

A remark on this clone: Here the gene names and germline are mouse. The observed sequence ends 4 residues before the CDR3 terminus, with the missing tail filled in from the germline J gene. The chain joins TRBV31 to TRBJ2-3, with 9 bases identical to TRBD1. This CDR3 contains 13 residues. CDR1 is GKSSPN, CDR2 SITVG, per germline. The sequenced part of the CDR3 DNA is TGTGCCTGGAGTCGGGGACAGGGAGAA. Translating gives CAWSRGQGE. The entire CDR3 protein reads CAWSRGQGETLYF.